The present entry profiles one T cell receptor (beta chain) with its context. Per the original methods: Reference gene primers were amplified, and this amplification served to estimate nucleated cell counts. TCRdb's copy holds only in-frame clones and misses some; the assay was immunoSEQ multiplex PCR. The V and J calls and clone size were taken over from that table, and D and trimming were inferred from the DNA. The table lists around 250,000 clones, around 86% of them singletons. The data originate from a study of blood T cell repertoires in COVID-19. Study background: Samples taken during acute and convalescent COVID-19 were collected in the United States, Italy and Spain. T cells, B-cell-depleted T cells, or PBMCs supplied cDNA or gDNA.

Deletions cut 0 bases from V and 3 bases from J, with 15 bases between. The CDR3 is 16 amino acids. Germline CDR1 reads LNHNV; CDR2 reads YYDKDF (reference sequence). The J gene is TRBJ2-7, the V gene TRBV15; possible D gene TRBD1, 6 bases. Sequencing was performed on peripheral blood. This TCR came from an elderly man with acute or convalescent COVID-19. In DNA form, the CDR3 reads TGTGCCACCAGCAGAGAACAGGGTCTCCCTCGCTACGAGCAGTACTTC. Its protein is CATSREQGLPRYEQYF.